This T cell receptor beta chain was retrieved from a study of blood T cells in healthy people across ages. Study-wide points: Across the age range, TCR beta diversity per million T cells fell in a roughly linear way.

The CDR3 length is 15 residues. In germline, CDR1 is SEHNR, CDR2 FQNEAQ (reference sequence). V lost 9 bases and J lost 0, with 17 bases in between. Combining a sample-barcoded 5' primer with a J-beta primer mix, a second PCR ran for 7 to 11 cycles. TCRdb analysed the 5' RACE reads with MiXCR anew, one entry per CDR3 protein. This table has approximately 1.5 million distinct CDR3 sequences, roughly 43% appearing once. With regard to this clonotype: As yet, its antigen is unknown.

Input material: blood. The chain couples TRBV7-9 to TRBJ1-2; D remains unclear. The receptor was derived from a woman aged 18-30 years in good health. For the CDR3, the DNA is TGTGCCAGTCTGTCGTTTCGATTAGCTAACTATGGCTACACCTTC. Protein sequence: CASLSFRLANYGYTF.